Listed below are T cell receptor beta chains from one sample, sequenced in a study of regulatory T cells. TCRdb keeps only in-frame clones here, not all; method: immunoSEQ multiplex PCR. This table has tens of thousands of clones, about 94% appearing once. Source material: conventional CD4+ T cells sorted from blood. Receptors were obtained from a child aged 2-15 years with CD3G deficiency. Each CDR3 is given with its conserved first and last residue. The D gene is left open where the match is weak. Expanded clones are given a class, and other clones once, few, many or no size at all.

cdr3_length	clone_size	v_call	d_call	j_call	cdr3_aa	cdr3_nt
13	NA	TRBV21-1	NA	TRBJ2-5	CASSKEGRETQYF	TGTGCCAGCAGCAAAGAGGGGAGGGAGACCCAGTACTTC
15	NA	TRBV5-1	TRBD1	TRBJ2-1	CASSLRQGGHNEQFF	TGCGCCAGCAGCCTTAGACAGGGTGGACACAATGAGCAGTTCTTC
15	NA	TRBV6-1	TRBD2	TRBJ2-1	CASSVEGLAGAEQFF	TGTGCCAGCAGTGTGGAGGGGTTAGCGGGAGCTGAGCAGTTCTTC
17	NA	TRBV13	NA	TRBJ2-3	CASSLGRRARVGDTQYF	TGTGCCAGCAGCTTAGGCCGGAGGGCGAGGGTTGGAGATACGCAGTATTTT
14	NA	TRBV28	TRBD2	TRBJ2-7	CASSSPAGATEQYF	TGTGCCAGCAGTTCTCCAGCGGGAGCAACCGAGCAGTACTTC
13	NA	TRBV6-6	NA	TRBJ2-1	CASSPGSYNEQFF	TGTGCCAGCAGCCCAGGGTCCTACAATGAGCAGTTCTTC
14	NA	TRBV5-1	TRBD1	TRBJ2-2	CASTPGGSTGELFF	TGCGCCAGCACCCCAGGGGGAAGCACCGGGGAGCTGTTTTTT
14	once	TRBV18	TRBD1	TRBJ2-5	CASSPGTGRETQYF	TGTGCCAGCTCACCAGGGACAGGGAGAGAGACCCAGTACTTC
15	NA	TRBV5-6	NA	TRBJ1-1	CASSLGPDRNTEAFF	TGTGCCAGCAGCTTGGGGCCCGACAGGAACACTGAAGCTTTCTTT
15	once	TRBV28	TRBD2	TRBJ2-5	CASSLGTSGKETQYF	TGTGCCAGCAGTTTAGGAACTAGCGGGAAAGAGACCCAGTACTTC
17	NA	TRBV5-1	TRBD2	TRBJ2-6	CASSLYSGVSGANVLTF	TGCGCCAGCAGCCTATATAGCGGGGTCTCTGGGGCCAACGTCCTGACTTTC
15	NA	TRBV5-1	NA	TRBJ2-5	CASSSGQGGQETQYF	TGCGCCAGCAGCTCAGGACAGGGAGGGCAAGAGACCCAGTACTTC
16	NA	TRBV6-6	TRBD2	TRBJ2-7	CASSSPGLAGSYEQYF	TGTGCCAGCAGTTCCCCAGGACTAGCGGGATCTTACGAGCAGTACTTC
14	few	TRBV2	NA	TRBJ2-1	CAREFPTTVDEQFF	TGTGCCAGGGAGTTTCCAACCACGGTCGATGAGCAGTTCTTC
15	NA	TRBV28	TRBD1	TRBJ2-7	CASRAAGTGSYEQYF	TGTGCCAGCAGAGCAGCCGGGACAGGGTCCTACGAGCAGTACTTC
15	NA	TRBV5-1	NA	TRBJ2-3	CASSLGWASTDTQYF	TGCGCCAGCAGCTTGGGTTGGGCCAGCACAGATACGCAGTATTTT
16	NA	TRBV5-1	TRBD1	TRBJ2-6	CASSLGDSSGANVLTF	TGCGCCAGCAGCTTGGGGGACAGCTCAGGGGCCAACGTCCTGACTTTC
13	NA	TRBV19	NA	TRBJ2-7	CASSRADSYEQYF	TGTGCCAGTAGTCGGGCGGACTCCTACGAGCAGTACTTC
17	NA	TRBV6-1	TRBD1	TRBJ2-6	CASSDGQGAPGANVLTF	TGTGCCAGCAGTGACGGACAGGGGGCGCCCGGGGCCAACGTCCTGACTTTC
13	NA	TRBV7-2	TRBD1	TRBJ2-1	CASSPGQHNEQFF	TGTGCCAGCAGCCCGGGACAGCACAATGAGCAGTTCTTC
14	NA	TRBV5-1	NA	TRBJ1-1	CASSSDPGSTEAFF	TGCGCCAGCAGCAGCGACCCAGGGTCGACTGAAGCTTTCTTT
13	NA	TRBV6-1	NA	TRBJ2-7	CASSDWGRHEQYF	TGTGCCAGCAGTGATTGGGGGCGGCACGAGCAGTACTTC
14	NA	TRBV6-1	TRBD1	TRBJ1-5	CASSATGARQPQHF	TGTGCCAGCAGTGCGACAGGGGCTCGTCAGCCCCAGCATTTT
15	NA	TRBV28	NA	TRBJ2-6	CASSPAGAGANVLTF	TGTGCCAGCAGTCCTGCAGGGGCTGGGGCCAACGTCCTGACTTTC
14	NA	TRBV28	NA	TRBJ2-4	CASSPGLAKNIQYF	TGTGCCAGCAGCCCGGGACTAGCCAAAAACATTCAGTACTTC
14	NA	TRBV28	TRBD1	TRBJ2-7	CASSSDRGHIGQYF	TGTGCCAGCAGTTCGGACAGGGGGCATATTGGGCAGTACTTC
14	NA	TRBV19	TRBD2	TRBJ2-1	CASSMREGPAEQFF	TGTGCCAGTAGTATGCGGGAGGGCCCTGCTGAGCAGTTCTTC
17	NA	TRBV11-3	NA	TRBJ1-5	CASSLTRLWGGNQPQHF	TGTGCCAGCAGCTTAACTCGGCTATGGGGCGGCAATCAGCCCCAGCATTTT
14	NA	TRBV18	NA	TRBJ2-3	CASSGTASTDTQYF	TGTGCCAGCTCGGGAACTGCGAGCACAGATACGCAGTATTTT
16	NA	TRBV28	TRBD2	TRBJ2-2	CASRPFGGRATGELFF	TGTGCCAGCAGACCCTTTGGCGGGAGGGCAACCGGGGAGCTGTTTTTT
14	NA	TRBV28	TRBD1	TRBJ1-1	CASSQGTANTEAFF	TGTGCCAGCAGTCAAGGGACAGCCAACACTGAAGCTTTCTTT
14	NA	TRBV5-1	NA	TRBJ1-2	CASRPTVSNYGYTF	TGCGCCAGCAGACCGACGGTCTCCAACTATGGCTACACCTTC
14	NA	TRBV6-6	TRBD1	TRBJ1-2	CASTLTGGFGGYTF	TGTGCCAGCACTTTAACAGGGGGCTTTGGAGGCTACACCTTC
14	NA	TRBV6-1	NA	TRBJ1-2	CASSVSDRVYGYTF	TGTGCCAGCAGTGTCTCGGACAGAGTCTATGGCTACACCTTC
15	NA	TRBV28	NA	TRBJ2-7	CASSFALALPYEQYF	TGTGCCAGCAGTTTCGCCTTAGCGTTACCCTACGAGCAGTACTTC
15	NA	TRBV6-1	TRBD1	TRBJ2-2	CASSVWDRGTGELFF	TGTGCCAGCAGTGTATGGGACAGGGGGACCGGGGAGCTGTTTTTT
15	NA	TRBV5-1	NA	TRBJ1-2	CASSLEPRGFFGYTF	TGCGCCAGCAGCTTGGAACCACGCGGGTTCTTTGGCTACACCTTC
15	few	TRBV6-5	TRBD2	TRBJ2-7	CASSYAASGAYEQYF	TGTGCCAGCAGTTACGCGGCTAGCGGGGCCTACGAGCAGTACTTC
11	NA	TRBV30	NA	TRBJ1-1	CAWTTRVQAFF	TGTGCCTGGACGACGAGGGTGCAAGCTTTCTTT
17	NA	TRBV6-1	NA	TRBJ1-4	CASSERRSGAVNEKLFF	TGTGCCAGCAGTGAACGACGAAGCGGAGCAGTTAATGAAAAACTGTTTTTT
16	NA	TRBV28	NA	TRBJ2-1	CASSRASTSGYNEQFF	TGTGCCAGCAGCCGGGCGTCGACGTCGGGGTACAATGAGCAGTTCTTC
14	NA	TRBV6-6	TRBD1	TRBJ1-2	CASTRTGGGRGYTF	TGTGCCAGCACCCGGACAGGGGGCGGTCGTGGCTACACCTTC
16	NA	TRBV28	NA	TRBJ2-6	CASSPVRPSGANVLTF	TGTGCCAGCAGCCCTGTGAGGCCCTCTGGGGCCAACGTCCTGACTTTC
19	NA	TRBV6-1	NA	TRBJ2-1	CASSDPRHASSGQSNEQFF	TGTGCCAGCAGTGATCCCCGCCATGCGTCTAGTGGCCAAAGCAATGAGCAGTTCTTC
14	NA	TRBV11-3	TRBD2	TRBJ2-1	CASSGSSGYNEQFF	TGTGCCAGCAGCGGGTCTAGCGGTTACAATGAGCAGTTCTTC
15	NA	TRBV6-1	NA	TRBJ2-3	CASSDYTSSTDTQYF	TGTGCCAGCAGCGACTATACTAGCTCCACAGATACGCAGTATTTT
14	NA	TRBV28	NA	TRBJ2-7	CASSLHSGIYEQYF	TGTGCCAGCAGTTTACACTCCGGGATTTACGAGCAGTACTTC
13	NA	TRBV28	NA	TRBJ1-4	CASSLPDSPGKFF	TGTGCCAGCAGTCTCCCGGACTCTCCCGGGAAGTTTTTT
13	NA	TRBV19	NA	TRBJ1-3	CASRGSSGNTIYF	TGTGCCAGTAGAGGCTCCTCTGGAAACACCATATATTTT
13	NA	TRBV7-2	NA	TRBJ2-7	CASSLVSGREQYF	TGTGCCAGCAGCTTAGTGTCAGGGCGGGAGCAGTACTTC
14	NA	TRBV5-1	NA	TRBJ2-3	CASSLGGTTDTQYF	TGCGCCAGCAGCTTGGGGGGGACGACAGATACGCAGTATTTT
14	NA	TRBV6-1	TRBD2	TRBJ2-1	CASSVASGSGEQFF	TGTGCCAGCAGTGTCGCTAGCGGGAGTGGTGAGCAGTTCTTC
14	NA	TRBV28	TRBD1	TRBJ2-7	CASNEQGTRYEQYF	TGTGCCAGCAATGAACAGGGGACAAGATACGAGCAGTACTTC
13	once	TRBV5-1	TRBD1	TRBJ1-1	CASSFGQGREAFF	TGCGCCAGCAGCTTTGGACAGGGGCGAGAAGCTTTCTTT
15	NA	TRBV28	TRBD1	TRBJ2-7	CASSRQQGASYEQYF	TGTGCCAGCAGCCGCCAACAGGGGGCCTCCTACGAGCAGTACTTC